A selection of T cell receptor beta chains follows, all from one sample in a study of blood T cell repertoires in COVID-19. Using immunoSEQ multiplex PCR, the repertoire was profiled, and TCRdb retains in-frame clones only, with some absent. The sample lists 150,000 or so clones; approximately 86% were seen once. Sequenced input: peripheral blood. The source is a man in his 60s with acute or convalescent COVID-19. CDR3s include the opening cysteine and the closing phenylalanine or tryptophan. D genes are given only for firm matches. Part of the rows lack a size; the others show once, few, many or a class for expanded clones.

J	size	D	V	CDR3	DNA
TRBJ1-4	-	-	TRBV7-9	CASSLGGGNEKLFF	TGTGCCAGCAGCCTCGGGGGGGGCAATGAAAAACTGTTTTTT
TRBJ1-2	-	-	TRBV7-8	CASSLFSGNGYTF	TGTGCCAGCAGCTTATTCTCAGGGAACGGCTACACCTTC
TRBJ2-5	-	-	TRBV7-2	CASSFSALIQETQYF	TGTGCCAGCAGCTTTTCCGCGTTAATCCAAGAGACCCAGTACTTC
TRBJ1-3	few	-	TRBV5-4	CASSLGGKGSGNTIYF	TGTGCCAGCAGCTTGGGAGGAAAAGGCTCTGGAAACACCATATATTTT
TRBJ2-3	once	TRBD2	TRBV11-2	CASSVTSGSLDTQYF	TGTGCCAGCAGCGTGACTAGCGGGAGCCTAGATACGCAGTATTTT
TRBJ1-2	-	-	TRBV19	CASTMGRFYGYTF	TGTGCCAGTACCATGGGGCGTTTTTATGGCTACACCTTC
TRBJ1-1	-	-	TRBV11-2	CASSLIGFRGPLNTEAFF	TGTGCCAGCAGCCTAATCGGGTTCCGAGGGCCCCTGAACACTGAAGCTTTCTTT
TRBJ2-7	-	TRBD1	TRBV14	CASSPPWGTGTFYEQYF	TGTGCCAGCAGCCCCCCCTGGGGGACAGGGACCTTCTACGAGCAGTACTTC
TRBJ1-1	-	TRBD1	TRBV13	CASSLGNRGNTEAFF	TGTGCCAGCAGCTTAGGGAACAGGGGGAACACTGAAGCTTTCTTT
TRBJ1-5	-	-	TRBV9	CASSVGWGDHSNQPQHF	TGTGCCAGCAGCGTAGGGTGGGGGGACCATAGCAATCAGCCCCAGCATTTT
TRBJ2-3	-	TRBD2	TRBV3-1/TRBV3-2	CASSQDPSGSDTDTQYF	TGTGCCAGCAGCCAAGATCCTAGCGGGAGCGACACAGATACGCAGTATTTT
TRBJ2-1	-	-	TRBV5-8	CASSPPSVYNEQFF	TGTGCCAGCAGCCCGCCTAGCGTCTACAATGAGCAGTTCTTC
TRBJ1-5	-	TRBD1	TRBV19	CASSIGGQGNQPQHF	TGTGCCAGTAGTATAGGGGGACAGGGGAATCAGCCCCAGCATTTT
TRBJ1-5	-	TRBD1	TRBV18	CASSPGTGGWQPQHF	TGTGCCAGCTCACCAGGGACAGGGGGTTGGCAGCCCCAGCATTTT
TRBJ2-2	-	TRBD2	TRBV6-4	CASSGEREGRGRNTGELFF	TGTGCCAGCAGTGGCGAGCGGGAGGGCCGGGGTAGGAACACCGGGGAGCTGTTTTTT
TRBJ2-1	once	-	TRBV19	CASSISLTNEQFF	TGTGCCAGTAGTATAAGCCTAACCAATGAGCAGTTCTTC
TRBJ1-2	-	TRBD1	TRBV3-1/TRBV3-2	CASSLGTGPRYTF	TGTGCCAGCAGCCTTGGGACAGGCCCTCGCTACACCTTC
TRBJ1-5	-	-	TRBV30	CAWSVRSTLNQPQHF	TGTGCCTGGAGTGTGCGGAGTACCCTCAATCAGCCCCAGCATTTT
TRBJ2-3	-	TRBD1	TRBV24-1	CATSDSGQGRTDTQYF	TGTGCCACCAGTGATTCGGGACAGGGACGAACAGATACGCAGTATTTT
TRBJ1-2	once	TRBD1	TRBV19	CASTPRTGSPYGYTF	TGTGCCAGTACCCCAAGGACAGGATCCCCCTATGGCTACACCTTC
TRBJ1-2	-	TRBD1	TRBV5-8	CASSLWRPQGANYGYTF	TGTGCCAGCAGCCTCTGGCGGCCGCAGGGGGCCAACTATGGCTACACCTTC
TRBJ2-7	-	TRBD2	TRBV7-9	CASSLLAGSEQYF	TGTGCCAGCAGCTTACTAGCGGGAAGCGAGCAGTACTTC
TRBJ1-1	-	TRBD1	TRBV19	CASSRNRGGTEAFF	TGTGCCAGTAGTAGAAACAGGGGCGGCACTGAAGCTTTCTTT
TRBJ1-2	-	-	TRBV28	CASSLSDYGYTF	TGTGCCAGCAGTTTATCAGACTATGGCTACACCTTC
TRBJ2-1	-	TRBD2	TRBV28	CASSFGGSSAGEQFF	TGTGCCAGCAGTTTCGGCGGGAGTTCCGCCGGTGAGCAGTTCTTC
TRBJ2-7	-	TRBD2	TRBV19	CASSTPTSGSGNEQYF	TGTGCCAGTAGTACTCCGACTAGCGGGAGTGGAAACGAGCAGTACTTC
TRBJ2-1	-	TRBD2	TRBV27	CASSPVASGTYNEQFF	TGTGCCAGCAGTCCGGTGGCTAGCGGGACGTACAATGAGCAGTTCTTC
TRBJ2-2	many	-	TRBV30	CAWGLEGVTGELFF	TGTGCCTGGGGGCTCGAGGGAGTGACCGGGGAGCTGTTTTTT
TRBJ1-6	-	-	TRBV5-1	CASSAGTLYPLHF	TGCGCCAGCAGCGCCGGGACTCTATACCCCCTCCACTTT
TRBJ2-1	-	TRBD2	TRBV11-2	CASSSRGLAGPSGNEQFF	TGTGCCAGCAGCTCCCGAGGGCTAGCGGGACCCTCGGGCAATGAGCAGTTCTTC
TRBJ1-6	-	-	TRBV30	CAWSGHRATYNSPLHF	TGTGCCTGGAGTGGCCACAGGGCCACCTATAATTCACCCCTCCACTTT
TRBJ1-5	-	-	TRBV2	CASSALRINSNQPQHF	TGTGCCAGCAGCGCTCTGAGGATAAATAGCAATCAGCCCCAGCATTTT
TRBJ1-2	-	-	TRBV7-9	CASSPGGFYGYTF	TGTGCCAGCAGCCCCGGGGGATTCTATGGCTACACCTTC
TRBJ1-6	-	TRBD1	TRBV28	CASSPGQVRPLHF	TGTGCCAGCAGCCCCGGACAGGTGCGTCCCCTCCACTTT